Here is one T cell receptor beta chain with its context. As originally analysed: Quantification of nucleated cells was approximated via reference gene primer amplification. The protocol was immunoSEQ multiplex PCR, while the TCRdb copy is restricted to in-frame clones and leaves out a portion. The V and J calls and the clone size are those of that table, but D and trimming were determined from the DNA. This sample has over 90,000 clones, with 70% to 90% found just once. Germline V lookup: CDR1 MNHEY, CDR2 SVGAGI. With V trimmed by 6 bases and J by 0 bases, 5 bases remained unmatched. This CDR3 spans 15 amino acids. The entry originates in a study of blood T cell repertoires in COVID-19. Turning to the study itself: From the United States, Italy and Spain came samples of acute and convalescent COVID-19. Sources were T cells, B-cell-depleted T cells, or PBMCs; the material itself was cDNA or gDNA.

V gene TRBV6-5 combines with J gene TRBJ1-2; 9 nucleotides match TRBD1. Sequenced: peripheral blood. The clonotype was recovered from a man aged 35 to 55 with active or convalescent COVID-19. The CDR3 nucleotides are TGTGCCAGCAGACCCGACAGGGGGACTAACTATGGCTACACCTTC. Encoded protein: CASRPDRGTNYGYTF.